Listed here are 3 T cell receptor beta chains from one sample, sequenced in a study of blood T cell repertoires in COVID-19. Profiling relied on immunoSEQ multiplex PCR, and the TCRdb table lists in-frame clones only, not all of them. The sample lists some 250,000 clones; 86% were seen once. Source material: PBMCs or T cells enriched from blood (not recorded which). These receptors all come from a woman in her thirties or forties with acute COVID-19.

This chain uses TRBV5-6 with TRBJ1-5, with unresolved D. V was clipped by 4 bases and J by 6 bases, with 17 bases between them. The germline gives CDR1 SGHDT, CDR2 YYEEEE. The CDR3 length is 15 residues. As DNA, the CDR3 is TGTGCCAGCAGCCCACATGGGGAGGTTGGTCAGCCCCAGCATTTT. It codes for CASSPHGEVGQPQHF.

This chain joins TRBV12-3 or TRBV12-4 and TRBJ1-2; 8 bases line up with TRBD1. V shed 10 bases, J shed 4 bases, and the junction held 8 bases outside the gene matches. This CDR3 is built from 13 residues. The CDR3 region is CATRGRGAYGYTF. The CDR3 DNA is TGTGCCACCAGGGGGCGCGGTGCCTATGGCTACACCTTC.

The chain uses TRBV4-2 and TRBJ2-1; weak D call: TRBD2 (5 bases). CDR1 and CDR2 (germline): LGHNA, YNFKEQ. CDR3 length: 15 amino acids. Trimming pared 2 bases from V and 2 bases from J, leaving 10 bases between. The CDR3 region is CASSQTREPYNEQFF. The DNA of the CDR3 is TGTGCCAGCAGCCAAACGAGGGAACCCTACAATGAGCAGTTCTTC.